The 21 T cell receptor beta chains listed next were all sequenced from one sample in a study of blood T cell repertoires in COVID-19. Produced via immunoSEQ multiplex PCR; TCRdb's table is partial and in-frame only. The sample holds around 130,000 clones, 70% to 85% seen once. The specimen sequenced was peripheral blood. The receptors originated from an elderly woman with acute or convalescent COVID-19.

V is TRBV21-1 and J is TRBJ2-5; the DNA was not compared with TRBD2, the D call given in the table. TRBV21-1 is an annotated pseudogene. This CDR3 has 17 amino acids. The CDR3 nucleotides are TGTGCCAGCAGCAAAGGGGGGCTAGCGGGAAAAAAAGAGACCCAGTACTTC. Translating it yields CASSKGGLAGKKETQYF.

The gene calls are TRBV29-1 and TRBJ1-1, with D perhaps TRBD1 (5 bases). Germline CDR1 SQVTM, CDR2 ANQGSEA. The CDR3 contains 13 residues. Trimming left V 6 bases short and J 1 base short, with 12 bases between. The CDR3 sequence is CSVVGGANTEAFF. CDR3 coding DNA: TGCAGCGTAGTAGGAGGGGCGAACACTGAAGCTTTCTTT.

In this sample, this clone turned up once. The gene calls are TRBV29-1 and TRBJ2-7; perhaps TRBD1 as D (5 bases). V was clipped by 1 base and J by 3 bases, with 10 bases between them. The CDR3 consists of 13 residues. Germline V gene sequence: CDR1 SQVTM, CDR2 ANQGSEA. This CDR3 is CSVEAKGNYEQYF. CDR3 DNA sequence: TGCAGCGTTGAAGCTAAGGGGAACTACGAGCAGTACTTC.

This sequence joins TRBV19 and TRBJ2-1; TRBD2 aligns across 9 bases. The CDR3 extends over 17 amino acids. The V gene end was trimmed by 3 bases and the J gene end by 3 bases; junction bases not matched to a gene: 9. Germline values: CDR1 LNHDA, CDR2 SQIVND (reference sequence). CDR3 in amino acids: CASSITRTSESYNEQFF. The CDR3 DNA is TGTGCCAGTAGTATTACCCGGACTAGCGAGAGCTACAATGAGCAGTTCTTC. Combining the CDR3 with reference TRBV19 and TRBJ2-1 gives the whole variable domain DGGITQSPKYLFRKEGQNVTLSCEQNLNHDAMYWYRQDPGQGLRLIYYSQIVNDFQKGDIAEGYSVSREKKESFPLTVTSAQKNPTAFYLCASSITRTSESYNEQFFGPGTRLTVL.

CDR3 DNA sequence: TGCGCCAGCAGCCAAGATCGGACAGGGGAGAACTATGGCTACACCTTC. As protein: CASSQDRTGENYGYTF. The rearrangement joins TRBV4-3 to TRBJ1-2; TRBD1 aligns across 9 bases. Germline V gives CDR1 LGHNA, CDR2 YSLEER. CDR3 length: 16 amino acids. V lost 0 bases and J lost 2; bases outside the gene matches: 4.

This chain uses TRBV6-1 with TRBJ1-3; D is unresolved. The V end was cut by 2 bases, the J end by 0 bases, with 11 bases between. This CDR3 has 16 amino acids. CDR1 MNHNS and CDR2 SASEGT come from the germline V gene. The CDR3 loop reads CASSEYRSSSGNTIYF. CDR3 nucleotides: TGTGCCAGCAGTGAATATCGGAGCAGCTCTGGAAACACCATATATTTT.

This chain uses TRBV4-3 with TRBJ2-1; 15 bases line up with TRBD2. V shed 1 base and J 7 bases; nucleotides not matched to a gene: 5. The germline V gene encodes CDR1 LGHNA and CDR2 YSLEER. The CDR3 has 17 residues. The CDR3, as DNA: TGCGCCAGCAGCCAAGGCTCCGGGACTAGCGGGAGGAATGAGCAGTTCTTC. Its protein is CASSQGSGTSGRNEQFF.

As regards this clone: At one end, the junction sequence differs from germline, possibly due to a read error. The rearrangement links TRBV7-2 to TRBJ2-3; TRBD2 matches at 9 bases. Germline CDR1 SGHTA, CDR2 FQGNSA. This CDR3 spans 13 amino acids. CDR3 DNA sequence: TGTGCCAGCAGCTTAGTTAGCACTAGCGGGTATCCATTT. It yields the protein CASSLVSTSGYPF.

The gene calls are TRBV12-5 and TRBJ2-3; 10 nucleotides line up with TRBD2. V dropped 5 bases and J dropped 6; count of bases not matched to a gene: 11. The CDR3 has 16 residues. Looked up from germline, CDR1 is LGHNT and CDR2 is FRNRAP. The CDR3 DNA reads as TGTGCTAGTGGTACTGCCGGGACTAGCGTATGGGATACGCAGTATTTT. It translates to CASGTAGTSVWDTQYF.

J is TRBJ2-7 and V is TRBV3-1 (or the pseudogene TRBV3-2); possibly TRBD1 for D (6 bases). CDR1 is LGHDT, CDR2 YNNKEL, per germline (reference sequence). The V and J ends lost 1 base and 10 bases respectively, with 11 bases between them. This CDR3 is built from 12 residues. The DNA of the CDR3 is TGTGCCAGCAGCCAAGGAGGCAGGGGACAGTACTTC. Its protein product is CASSQGGRGQYF.

The chain joins TRBV4-3 to TRBJ1-4; 10 bases agree with TRBD1. The CDR3 consists of 17 residues. Trimming removed 1 base from V and 7 bases from J; junction bases left unmatched: 9. Germline-derived CDR1 and CDR2 are LGHNA and YSLEER. The CDR3 is CASSQGVVRTGGEKLFF. The CDR3 DNA reads as TGCGCCAGCAGCCAAGGTGTCGTAAGGACAGGGGGTGAAAAACTGTTTTTT.

V usage is TRBV4-3 and J usage is TRBJ2-5; tentatively, D is TRBD2 (6 bases). CDR3 length: 15 residues. Germline V lookup: CDR1 LGHNA, CDR2 YSLEER. The V end was cut by 3 bases, the J end by 4 bases, with 15 bases between. This chain's CDR3 is CASSQVAAMGETQYF. The CDR3 DNA follows: TGCGCCAGCAGCCAGGTAGCGGCCATGGGAGAGACCCAGTACTTC.

This clone was seen a single time. The genes are TRBV7-9 and TRBJ2-7; the D gene is possibly TRBD1 (6 bases). The CDR3 consists of 12 residues. The V gene lost 2 bases and the J gene lost 7 bases, with 9 bases spanning the gap. Germline V gene sequence: CDR1 SEHNR, CDR2 FQNEAQ (reference sequence). The CDR3 sequence is CASSLMGAEQYF. In DNA form, the CDR3 reads TGTGCCAGCAGCTTAATGGGGGCAGAGCAGTACTTC.

V is TRBV27 and J is TRBJ2-7; 8 nucleotides agree with TRBD1. Per the germline V gene, CDR1 is MNHEY and CDR2 is SMNVEV (reference sequence). V was pared by 6 bases and J by 2 bases, with 12 bases of the junction left unmatched. The CDR3 runs 16 residues. CDR3 residues: CASSLSPGQVPYEQYF. The DNA for the CDR3 is TGTGCCAGCAGCCTCAGTCCGGGACAGGTTCCCTACGAGCAGTACTTC.

The CDR3 DNA is TGTGCCAGCAGCTTAGCTGGACAGGGTTTCGTTGGAAACACCATATATTTT. This sequence encodes CASSLAGQGFVGNTIYF. The chain couples TRBV7-2 to TRBJ1-3; the match to TRBD1 covers 8 bases. Unmatched junction bases numbered 7, after V lost 0 bases and J lost 3 bases. This CDR3 is 17 amino acids long. Germline V gene data show CDR1 as SGHTA and CDR2 as FQGNSA.

The genes are TRBV25-1 and TRBJ2-7; TRBD1 is a possible D gene (6 bases). The V gene lost 3 bases and the J gene lost 5 bases, with 17 bases spanning the gap. CDR3 length: 15 residues. CDR1 and CDR2 (germline): MGHDK, SYGVNS. The CDR3 here is CASSEARGLGHEQYF. The CDR3 DNA sequence: TGTGCCAGCAGTGAGGCCAGGGGATTGGGCCACGAGCAGTACTTC.

The chain uses TRBV6-2 or TRBV6-3 and TRBJ2-1, with TRBD1 matching 9 bases. After removal of 6 bases from V and 1 base from J, the junction contained 7 bases not matched to a gene. The CDR3 spans 16 residues. Per germline, CDR1 MNHEY and CDR2 SVGEGT. As DNA, the CDR3 is TGTGCCAGCAGCAAAGCCGGGACAGGGTCCTACAATGAGCAGTTCTTC. It codes for CASSKAGTGSYNEQFF.

This chain connects TRBV20-1 to TRBJ2-5; 8 bases map to TRBD2. Germline-derived CDR1 and CDR2 are DFQATT and SNEGSKA (reference sequence). J gave up 1 base and V 3 bases, and 4 bases lay outside the gene matches. This CDR3 comprises 14 residues. This CDR3 is CSASSAGVQETQYF. CDR3 bases: TGCAGTGCTAGTTCAGCGGGGGTCCAAGAGACCCAGTACTTC.

The rearrangement links TRBV30 to TRBJ1-2, with D maybe TRBD1 (6 bases). V lost 4 bases and J 4 bases, leaving 16 bases between the germline ends. Germline V gene lookup returns CDR1 GTSNPN and CDR2 SVGIG (reference sequence). This CDR3 has 14 residues. The CDR3 nucleotides are TGTGCCTGGACCCAATACAGGGTAGCCTATGGCTACACCTTC. Translated: CAWTQYRVAYGYTF.

This chain links TRBV7-2 with TRBJ2-1; 9 bases are a match to TRBD2. This CDR3 has 16 amino acids. The V and J ends lost 1 base and 6 bases, in that order; junction bases with no gene match: 7. The germline V gene has CDR1 SGHTA and CDR2 FQGNSA. CDR3 residues: CASSLVGGRAPNEQFF. The CDR3, as DNA: TGTGCCAGCAGCTTAGTCGGCGGGAGGGCCCCCAATGAGCAGTTCTTC.

This chain uses TRBV7-2 with TRBJ1-5, with D perhaps TRBD1 (5 bases). The V end was cut by 6 bases, the J end by 0 bases, with 12 bases between. The CDR3 length is 15 residues. Germline values: CDR1 SGHTA, CDR2 FQGNSA. CDR3 in amino acids: CASRPGANSNQPQHF. In nucleotides, the CDR3 is TGTGCCAGCAGGCCTGGGGCAAATAGCAATCAGCCCCAGCATTTT.